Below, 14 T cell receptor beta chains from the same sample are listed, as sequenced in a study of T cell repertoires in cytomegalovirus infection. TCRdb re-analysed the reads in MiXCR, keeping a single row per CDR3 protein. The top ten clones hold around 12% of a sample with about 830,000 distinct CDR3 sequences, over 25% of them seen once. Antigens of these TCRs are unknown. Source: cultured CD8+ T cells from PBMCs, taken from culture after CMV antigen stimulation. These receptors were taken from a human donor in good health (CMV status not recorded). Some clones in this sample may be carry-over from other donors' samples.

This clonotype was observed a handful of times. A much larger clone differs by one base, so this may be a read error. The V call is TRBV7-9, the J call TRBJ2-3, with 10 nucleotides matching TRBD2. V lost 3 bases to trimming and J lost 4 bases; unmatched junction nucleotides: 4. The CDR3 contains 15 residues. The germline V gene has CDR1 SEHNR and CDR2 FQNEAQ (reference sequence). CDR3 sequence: CASSLSGGEADTQYF. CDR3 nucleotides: TGTGCCAGCAGCTTGAGCGGGGGGGAGGCAGATACGCAGTATTTT.

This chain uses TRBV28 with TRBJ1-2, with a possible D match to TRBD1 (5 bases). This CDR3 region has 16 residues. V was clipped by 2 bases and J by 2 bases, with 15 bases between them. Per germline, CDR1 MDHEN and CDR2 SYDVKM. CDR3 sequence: CASSLILGGVNYGYTF. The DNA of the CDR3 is TGTGCCAGCAGTTTAATTTTGGGGGGGGTCAACTATGGCTACACCTTC.

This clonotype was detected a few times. In DNA form, the CDR3 reads TGTGCCAGCAGCTTTGGACCCGGGGAGGGGACCCAGTACTTC. Residues: CASSFGPGEGTQYF. J is TRBJ2-5 and V is TRBV7-3; 7 nucleotides agree with TRBD2. CDR1 is SGHTA and CDR2 is FQGTGA in the germline V gene. With 3 bases clipped from V and 7 bases from J, the junction kept 8 bases outside the gene matches. The CDR3 covers 14 residues. The full variable domain, rest sourced from reference TRBV7-3 and TRBJ2-5, is GAGVSQTPSNKVTEKGKYVELRCDPISGHTALYWYRQSLGQGPEFLIYFQGTGAADDSGLPNDRFFAVRPEGSVSTLKIQRTERGDSAVYLCASSFGPGEGTQYFGPGTRLLVL.

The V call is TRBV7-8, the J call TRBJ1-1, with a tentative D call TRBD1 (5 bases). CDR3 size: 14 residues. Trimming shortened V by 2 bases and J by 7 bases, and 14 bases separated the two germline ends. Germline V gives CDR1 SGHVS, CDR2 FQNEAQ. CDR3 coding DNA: TGTGCCAGCAGCTTAATAACCCAGGGAGATGAAGCTTTCTTT. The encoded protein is CASSLITQGDEAFF.

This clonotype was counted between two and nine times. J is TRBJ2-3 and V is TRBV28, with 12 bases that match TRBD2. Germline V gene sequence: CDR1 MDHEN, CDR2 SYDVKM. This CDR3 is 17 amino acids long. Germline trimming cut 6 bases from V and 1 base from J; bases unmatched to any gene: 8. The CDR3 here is CASRQTGLAGGTDTQYF. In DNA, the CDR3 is TGTGCCAGCAGACAAACGGGACTAGCGGGCGGCACAGATACGCAGTATTTT.

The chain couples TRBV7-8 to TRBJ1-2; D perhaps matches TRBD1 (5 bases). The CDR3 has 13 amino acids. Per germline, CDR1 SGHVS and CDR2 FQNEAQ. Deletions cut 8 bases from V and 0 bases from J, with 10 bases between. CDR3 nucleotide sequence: TGTGCCAGCCGGGACCGACCTAACTATGGCTACACCTTC. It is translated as CASRDRPNYGYTF.

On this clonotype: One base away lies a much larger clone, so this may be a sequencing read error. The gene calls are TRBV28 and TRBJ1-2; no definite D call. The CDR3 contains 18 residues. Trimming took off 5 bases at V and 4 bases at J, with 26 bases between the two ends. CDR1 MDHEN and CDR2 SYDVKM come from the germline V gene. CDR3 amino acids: CASSHLIGRAADSYGYTF. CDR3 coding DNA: TGTGCCAGCAGTCATCTAATAGGGAGGGCAGCGGATTCCTATGGCTACACCTTC.

The CDR3 is CASSYSRTLREQYV. The DNA of the CDR3 is TGTGCCAGCAGTTACTCGAGGACCCTTCGGGAGCAGTACGTC. The gene calls are TRBV6-2 or TRBV6-3 and TRBJ2-7; D not certain. The CDR3 has 14 residues. CDR1 MNHEY and CDR2 SVGEGT come from the germline V gene. The V and J ends lost 0 bases and 7 bases respectively, with 13 bases between them.

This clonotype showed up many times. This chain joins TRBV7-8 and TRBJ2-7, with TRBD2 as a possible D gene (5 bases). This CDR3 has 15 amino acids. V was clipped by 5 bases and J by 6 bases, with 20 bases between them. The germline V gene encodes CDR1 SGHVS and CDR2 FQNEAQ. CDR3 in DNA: TGTGCCAGCAGCACCCCCGACTCGGCCAGCGGCGAGCAGTACTTC. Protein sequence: CASSTPDSASGEQYF.

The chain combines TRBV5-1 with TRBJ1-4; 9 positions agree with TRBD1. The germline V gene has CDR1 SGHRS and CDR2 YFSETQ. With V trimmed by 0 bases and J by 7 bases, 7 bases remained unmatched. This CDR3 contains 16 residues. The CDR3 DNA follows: TGCGCCAGCAGCTTGGATTGGGGACAGGGCGGTGAAAAACTGTTTTTT. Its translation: CASSLDWGQGGEKLFF.

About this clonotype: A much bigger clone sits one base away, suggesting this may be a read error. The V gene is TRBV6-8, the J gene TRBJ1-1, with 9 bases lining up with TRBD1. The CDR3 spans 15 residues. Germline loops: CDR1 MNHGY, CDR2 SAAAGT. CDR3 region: CASSVGTGFETEALF. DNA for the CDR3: TGTGCCAGCAGCGTCGGGACAGGGTTCGAAACTGAAGCTTTGTTT.

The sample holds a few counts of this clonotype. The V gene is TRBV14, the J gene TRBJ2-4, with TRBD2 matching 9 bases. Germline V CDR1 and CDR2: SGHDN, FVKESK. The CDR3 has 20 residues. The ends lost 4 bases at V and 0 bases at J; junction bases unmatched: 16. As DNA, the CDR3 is TGTGCCAGCAGCCCAAACCTTGGACTAGCGAGTTCCTTAGCCAAAAACATTCAGTACTTC. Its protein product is CASSPNLGLASSLAKNIQYF.

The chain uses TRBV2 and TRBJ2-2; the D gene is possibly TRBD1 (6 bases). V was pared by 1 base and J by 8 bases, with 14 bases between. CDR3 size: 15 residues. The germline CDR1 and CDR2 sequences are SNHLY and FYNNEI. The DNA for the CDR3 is TGTGCCAGCAGTGAAGGACAGGCAATGGGGGGGGAGCTGTTTTTT. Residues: CASSEGQAMGGELFF.

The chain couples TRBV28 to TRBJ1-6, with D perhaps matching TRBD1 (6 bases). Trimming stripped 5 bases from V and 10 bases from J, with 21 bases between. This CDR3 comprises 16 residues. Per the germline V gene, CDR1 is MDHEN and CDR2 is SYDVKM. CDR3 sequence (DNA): TGTGCCAGCAGTCCCCATCTGACAGGCGGGAGCTCACCCCTCCACTTT. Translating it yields CASSPHLTGGSSPLHF. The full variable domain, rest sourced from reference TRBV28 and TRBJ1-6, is DVKVTQSSRYLVKRTGEKVFLECVQDMDHENMFWYRQDPGLGLRLIYFSYDVKMKEKGDIPEGYSVSREKKERFSLILESASTNQTSMYLCASSPHLTGGSSPLHFGNGTRLTVT.